The 23 T cell receptor beta chains reported below all come from one sample, sequenced in a study of T cells after yellow fever vaccination. TCRdb redid the calling of the 5' RACE reads with MiXCR, one entry per CDR3 protein. The profile covers hundreds of thousands of distinct CDR3 sequences, with 13% appearing a single time and over 12% taken by the ten largest. Material: PBMCs, obtained on the day of the yellow fever booster vaccination. The receptor source for this set is a man aged 25 to 40 who received the YFV17D yellow fever vaccine.

V and J are TRBV7-8 and TRBJ2-2; TRBD2 matches at 8 bases. The CDR3 spans 18 residues. V lost 1 base to trimming and J lost 7 bases; unmatched junction nucleotides: 14. The germline V gene encodes CDR1 SGHVS and CDR2 FQNEAQ. This CDR3 is CASSLVGAGTRVSGELFF. For the CDR3, the DNA is TGTGCCAGCAGCTTAGTAGGGGCCGGGACTAGGGTCAGCGGGGAGCTGTTTTTT.

This clonotype was observed at least ten times. The rearrangement uses TRBV5-1 and TRBJ2-5; the D gene is possibly TRBD2 (6 bases). Trimming took 0 bases from V and 2 from J, leaving 8 bases between them. CDR3 length: 14 amino acids. CDR1 is SGHRS and CDR2 is YFSETQ in the germline V gene. The chain's CDR3 is CASSLGLAQETQYF. DNA of the CDR3: TGCGCCAGCAGCTTGGGGCTAGCGCAAGAGACCCAGTACTTC.

The chain uses TRBV5-6 and TRBJ2-1; 14 nucleotides line up with TRBD2. CDR1 and CDR2 from the germline V gene are SGHDT and YYEEEE. V was pared by 5 bases and J by 9 bases, with 7 bases of the junction left unmatched. The CDR3 has 15 amino acids. CDR3 bases: TGTGCCAGCAGTACCGGGACTAGCGGGAGAAGTGAGCAGTTCTTC. This sequence encodes CASSTGTSGRSEQFF. Drawing the rest from reference TRBV5-6 and TRBJ2-1, the complete variable domain is DAGVTQSPTHLIKTRGQQVTLRCSPKSGHDTVSWYQQALGQGPQFIFQYYEEEERQRGNFPDRFSGHQFPNYSSELNVNALLLGDSALYLCASSTGTSGRSEQFFGPGTRLTVL.

This clonotype was counted at least ten times. CDR3 sequence: CASGQTGATDTQYF. The CDR3 coding sequence is TGTGCCAGCGGCCAGACAGGGGCCACAGATACGCAGTATTTT. V and J are TRBV12-3 or TRBV12-4 and TRBJ2-3; TRBD1 agrees at 8 bases. The CDR3 is 14 residues long. The V and J ends lost 8 bases and 2 bases, in that order; junction bases with no gene match: 6.

This clonotype was found a few times. This rearrangement joins TRBV6-5 to TRBJ2-5; D is perhaps TRBD2 (6 bases). Germline CDR1 and CDR2: MNHEY and SVGAGI. The CDR3 loop spans 13 amino acids. V was trimmed by 2 bases and J by 7 bases, leaving 11 bases between them. Written as DNA, the CDR3 is TGTGCCAGCAGTTACCCGATGGGGGGGACCCAGTACTTC. It specifies CASSYPMGGTQYF.

The chain combines TRBV7-8 with TRBJ2-3; D is perhaps TRBD1 or TRBD2 (6 bases each). V lost 7 bases and J 13 bases, leaving 18 bases between the germline ends. CDR1 is SGHVS and CDR2 is FQNEAQ in the germline V gene. This CDR3 is built from 12 residues. CDR3: CASTPGDKGEYF. In DNA, the CDR3 is TGTGCCAGCACCCCGGGGGACAAAGGAGAGTATTTT. The variable domain in full, completed from reference TRBV7-8 and TRBJ2-3, reads GAGVSQSPRYKVAKRGQDVALRCDPISGHVSLFWYQQALGQGPEFLTYFQNEAQLDKSGLPSDRFFAERPEGSVSTLKIQRTQQEDSAVYLCASTPGDKGEYFGPGTRLTVL.

This clonotype was observed a few times. This chain joins TRBV6-5 and TRBJ2-2; TRBD2 agrees at 8 bases. CDR1 and CDR2 (germline): MNHEY, SVGAGI. V was pared by 4 bases and J by 7 bases, with 11 bases of the junction left unmatched. The CDR3 length is 16 residues. The CDR3 DNA reads as TGTGCCAGCAGTTTCTCCGGGACTAGGAGGGGCGGGGAGCTGTTTTTT. This sequence encodes CASSFSGTRRGGELFF.

In this sample, this clonotype turned up a few times. This chain uses TRBV19 with TRBJ1-5; 12 bases are shared with TRBD1. The CDR3 loop spans 14 amino acids. After removal of 7 bases from V and 7 bases from J, the junction contained 5 bases not matched to a gene. Looked up from germline, CDR1 is LNHDA and CDR2 is SQIVND (reference sequence). DNA of the CDR3: TGTGCCAGTACCGGGACAGGGGGCAGGCAGCCCCAGCATTTT. It yields the protein CASTGTGGRQPQHF.

This chain uses TRBV19 with TRBJ2-7; D is tentatively TRBD1 or TRBD2 (5 bases each). V dropped 5 bases and J dropped 4 bases, with 12 bases sitting between them. Germline-derived CDR1 and CDR2 are LNHDA and SQIVND (reference sequence). The CDR3 contains 13 residues. The CDR3 DNA follows: TGTGCCAGTAGTGGGGACCTACGGTACGAGCAGTACTTC. Amino acid sequence: CASSGDLRYEQYF. Full variable domain (rest looked up from reference TRBV19 and TRBJ2-7): DGGITQSPKYLFRKEGQNVTLSCEQNLNHDAMYWYRQDPGQGLRLIYYSQIVNDFQKGDIAEGYSVSREKKESFPLTVTSAQKNPTAFYLCASSGDLRYEQYFGPGTRLTVT.

This clonotype was recorded a few times. V usage is TRBV14 and J usage is TRBJ1-6; D is ambiguous. Germline CDR1 reads SGHDN; CDR2 reads FVKESK. V was clipped by 3 bases and J by 12 bases, with 6 bases between them. The CDR3 spans 11 residues. Here the CDR3 reads CASSHGLPLHF. CDR3 bases: TGTGCCAGCAGCCATGGATTACCCCTCCACTTT.

The rearrangement uses TRBV2 and TRBJ2-1, with D possibly being TRBD2 (7 bases). Germline CDR1 SNHLY, CDR2 FYNNEI. V was trimmed by 9 bases and J by 4 bases, leaving 37 bases between them. The CDR3 totals 21 residues. The CDR3 DNA follows: TGTGCCAGATCACACCCGCGGGAGACAAAGGGGGAAACTAGCGCGTACAATGAGCAGTTCTTC. Its protein is CARSHPRETKGETSAYNEQFF.

The V gene is TRBV10-3, the J gene TRBJ2-5; D call uncertain. V was cut by 8 bases and J by 2 bases, with 12 bases left in between. Germline loops: CDR1 ENHRY, CDR2 SYGVKD. CDR3 length: 13 residues. The CDR3, as DNA: TGTGCCATCGCGGAGACATATCAAGAGACCCAGTACTTC. This codes for CAIAETYQETQYF.

This clonotype was counted a few times. The CDR3 DNA follows: TGCGCCAGCAGCTTGGGACAGGGGGCCCAAAAGGAGCAGTTCTTC. This sequence encodes CASSLGQGAQKEQFF. The rearrangement uses TRBV5-1 and TRBJ2-1; 10 nucleotides match TRBD1. With V trimmed by 0 bases and J by 10 bases, 7 bases remained unmatched. Germline assignment: CDR1 SGHRS and CDR2 YFSETQ. The CDR3 runs to 15 residues. The full variable domain, completed using reference TRBV5-1 and TRBJ2-1, is KAGVTQTPRYLIKTRGQQVTLSCSPISGHRSVSWYQQTPGQGLQFLFEYFSETQRNKGNFPGRFSGRQFSNSRSEMNVSTLELGDSALYLCASSLGQGAQKEQFFGPGTRLTVL.

There are many counts of this clonotype. The V call is TRBV14, the J call TRBJ2-1, with TRBD2 matching over 10 bases. The germline gives CDR1 SGHDN, CDR2 FVKESK. The length of the CDR3 is 17 residues. V was clipped by 1 base and J by 4 bases; unmatched bases: 7. CDR3 sequence: CASSQVGASGRYNEQFF. The CDR3 bases are TGTGCCAGCAGCCAAGTTGGCGCTAGCGGGAGATACAATGAGCAGTTCTTC.

The chain recombines TRBV20-1 with TRBJ2-7; 7 nucleotides agree with TRBD1. V trimming: 5 bases; J trimming: 3 bases; junction bases outside the gene matches: 4. The CDR3 consists of 12 residues. Germline CDR1 reads DFQATT; CDR2 reads SNEGSKA (reference sequence). The CDR3 protein is CSAEGTVYEQYF. The DNA of the CDR3 is TGCAGTGCTGAGGGGACAGTCTACGAGCAGTACTTC.

This clonotype appeared a few times. Here the CDR3 reads CASSLGRDNQPQHF. DNA of the CDR3: TGTGCCAGCAGTTTGGGACGCGATAATCAGCCCCAGCATTTT. The chain combines TRBV6-5 with TRBJ1-5, with D possibly being TRBD1 (5 bases). CDR3 length: 14 residues. The germline CDR1 and CDR2 sequences are MNHEY and SVGAGI. The V and J ends lost 4 bases and 4 bases respectively, with 11 bases between them.

This clonotype was counted between two and nine times. The chain combines TRBV20-1 with TRBJ2-2; TRBD1 might be the D (6 bases). CDR1 DFQATT and CDR2 SNEGSKA come from the germline V gene (reference sequence). The CDR3 extends over 11 amino acids. Here the CDR3 reads CSHRVPGELFF. CDR3 nucleotides: TGCAGCCACAGGGTGCCCGGGGAGCTGTTTTTT.

Regarding this clonotype: One base away lies a much larger clone, so this may be a sequencing read error. The chain carries TRBV6-1 and TRBJ1-1; possible D gene TRBD1, 5 bases. Germline-derived CDR1 and CDR2 are MNHNS and SASEGT. This CDR3 region has 13 residues. The germline V and J ends were trimmed by 6 bases and 2 bases, with 10 bases remaining between them. The CDR3 loop reads CASRAGGNTEAFF. The CDR3 DNA reads TGTGCCAGCAGAGCCGGGGGAAACACTGAAGCTTTCTTT.

The rearrangement uses TRBV4-3 and TRBJ2-3; D perhaps matches TRBD2 (5 bases). V was cut by 4 bases and J by 6 bases, with 17 bases left in between. Per germline, CDR1 LGHNA and CDR2 YSLEER. The CDR3 covers 15 residues. In DNA form, the CDR3 reads TGCGCCAGCAGCCCCCCGGGATCACGTAAGGATACGCAGTATTTT. Protein: CASSPPGSRKDTQYF.

The chain combines TRBV6-1 with TRBJ2-7; 7 bases match TRBD2. Germline trimming cut 5 bases from V and 8 bases from J; bases unmatched to any gene: 15. This CDR3 comprises 15 residues. The germline V gene has CDR1 MNHNS and CDR2 SASEGT. CDR3 protein: CASSREASGGVKQYF. CDR3 nucleotides: TGTGCCAGCAGTAGGGAGGCTAGCGGAGGGGTCAAGCAGTACTTC.

A few counts support this clonotype. The rearrangement joins TRBV4-3 to TRBJ2-7, with D possibly being TRBD1 (5 bases). V was shortened by 2 bases and J by 3 bases, with 11 bases between the two germline ends. CDR3 length equals 14 residues. Per the germline V gene, CDR1 is LGHNA and CDR2 is YSLEER. CDR3 in amino acids: CASSQLGPVYEQYF. In nucleotides, the CDR3 is TGCGCCAGCAGCCAATTGGGGCCTGTCTACGAGCAGTACTTC.

The CDR3 reads CATSREGAGGPYNEQFF. The CDR3 nucleotides are TGTGCCACCAGCAGAGAGGGCGCGGGAGGCCCCTACAATGAGCAGTTCTTC. The chain combines TRBV15 with TRBJ2-1, with 8 bases fitting TRBD2. The CDR3 is made up of 17 amino acids. The germline V gene has CDR1 LNHNV and CDR2 YYDKDF (reference sequence). The trim removed 0 bases at V and 2 bases at J, leaving 6 bases unmatched.

This clonotype has a handful of counts. The chain carries TRBV27 and TRBJ1-1, with 7 nucleotides matching TRBD1. V trimming: 6 bases; J trimming: 1 base; junction bases outside the gene matches: 8. This CDR3 is 15 amino acids long. CDR1 and CDR2 from the germline V gene are MNHEY and SMNVEV (reference sequence). The CDR3: CASSLSTGRNTEAFF. The CDR3 DNA is TGTGCCAGCAGCCTTTCGACAGGGCGGAACACTGAAGCTTTCTTT.